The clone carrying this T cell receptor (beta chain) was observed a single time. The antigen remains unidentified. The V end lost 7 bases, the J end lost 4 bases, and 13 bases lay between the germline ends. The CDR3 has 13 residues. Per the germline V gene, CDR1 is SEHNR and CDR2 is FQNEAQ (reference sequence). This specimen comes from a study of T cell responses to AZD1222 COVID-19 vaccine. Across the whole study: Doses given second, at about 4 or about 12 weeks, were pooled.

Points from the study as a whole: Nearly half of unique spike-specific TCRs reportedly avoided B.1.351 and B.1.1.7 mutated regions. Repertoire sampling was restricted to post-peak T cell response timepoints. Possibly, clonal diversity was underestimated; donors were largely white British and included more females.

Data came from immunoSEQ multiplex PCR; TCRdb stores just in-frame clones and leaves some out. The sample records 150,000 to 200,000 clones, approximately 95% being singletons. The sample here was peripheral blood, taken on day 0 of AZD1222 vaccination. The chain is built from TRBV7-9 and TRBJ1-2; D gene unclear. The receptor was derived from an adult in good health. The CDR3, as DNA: TGTGCCAGCACCTTGGACCTTCCCTATGGCTACACCTTC. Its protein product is CASTLDLPYGYTF.